Reported below is one T cell receptor beta chain. Source study methods: How many nucleated cells were present was estimated from reference gene primer amplification. TCRdb's table, derived via immunoSEQ multiplex PCR, lists solely in-frame clones and lacks some. V, J and clone size reflect that table, while D and trimming were determined from the DNA. The sample lists tens of thousands of clones; almost 85% were seen once. Germline CDR1 MNHEY, CDR2 SMNVEV (reference sequence). The CDR3 runs 14 residues. Between the trimmed V and J ends, which lost 2 bases and 5 bases, there was a span of 13 bases. The data were obtained in a study of blood T cell repertoires in COVID-19. Study-level background: Samples of COVID-19 (acute and convalescent) were obtained from the United States, Italy and Spain. T cells, B-cell-depleted T cells, or PBMCs supplied cDNA or gDNA.

Sequenced: peripheral blood. The J gene is TRBJ2-7, the V gene TRBV27, with D maybe TRBD1 (6 bases). The TCR was taken from a middle-aged man with acute or convalescent COVID-19. The CDR3 loop is CASSLNRAPHEQYF. CDR3 in DNA: TGTGCCAGCAGTTTAAACAGGGCCCCCCACGAGCAGTACTTC.